A single sample is the source of the 9 T cell receptor beta chains below, sequenced in a study of memory CD4+ T cells and cytomegalovirus serostatus. This table comes from immunoSEQ multiplex PCR, and its TCRdb copy is limited to in-frame clones, with some not included. Of 65,000 to 95,000 clones in the sample, around 80% were seen once. Single viable CD3+CD4+CD8-CD45RO+ cells were sorted as the memory CD4+ T cells. Sequenced sample: memory CD4+ T cells from blood. The receptors derive from an adult in good health and CMV-seronegative.

The chain employs TRBV29-1 and TRBJ2-1; TRBD1 matches at 11 bases. This CDR3 has 15 residues. V trimming: 7 bases; J trimming: 10 bases; junction bases outside the gene matches: 15. CDR1 is SQVTM, CDR2 ANQGSEA, per germline. The CDR3 nucleotides read TGCAGCGCCTCTTCCCGGGACAGGGGGACTCAAGAGCAGTTCTTC. Amino acids: CSASSRDRGTQEQFF.

Only one count was recorded for this clone. The V call is TRBV5-1, the J call TRBJ1-5, with 8 bases lining up with TRBD1. CDR1 is SGHRS and CDR2 is YFSETQ in the germline V gene. Unmatched junction bases numbered 7, after V lost 4 bases and J lost 1 base. This CDR3 spans 16 amino acids. CDR3 nucleotide sequence: TGCGCCAGCAGCCCGACAGGGGTTATGAGCAATCAGCCCCAGCATTTT. It is translated as CASSPTGVMSNQPQHF.

This chain connects TRBV2 to TRBJ2-7; TRBD1 is a possible D gene (5 bases). CDR3 length: 15 amino acids. Germline CDR1 is SNHLY and CDR2 is FYNNEI. Trimming took 4 bases from V and 2 from J, leaving 15 bases between them. CDR3 in DNA: TGTGCCAGCAGTGTCAGGGCAGGGCGAACCTACGAGCAGTACTTC. Protein sequence: CASSVRAGRTYEQYF.

The V gene is TRBV6-6, the J gene TRBJ1-5, with TRBD1 matching over 9 bases. V lost 7 bases to trimming and J lost 2 bases; unmatched junction nucleotides: 9. The V gene's germline CDR1 is MNHNY and CDR2 SVGAGI (reference sequence). This CDR3 spans 16 amino acids. CDR3 protein: CASTERTGGGNQPQHF. In nucleotides, the CDR3 is TGTGCCAGCACCGAGAGAACAGGGGGCGGCAATCAGCCCCAGCATTTT.

This rearrangement joins TRBV5-1 to TRBJ1-2, with TRBD1 identical over 7 bases. CDR3 size: 14 residues. Trimming cost V 3 bases and J 7 bases; bases outside gene matches: 9. Germline V gene sequence: CDR1 SGHRS, CDR2 YFSETQ. CDR3 protein: CASSSGQSSLGYTF. The DNA of the CDR3 is TGCGCCAGCAGCTCGGGACAGTCTTCGCTTGGCTACACCTTC.

The chain recombines TRBV11-2 with TRBJ2-7, with D possibly matching TRBD1 (6 bases). The CDR3 has 13 amino acids. The germline V and J ends were trimmed by 4 bases and 3 bases, with 10 bases remaining between them. Looked up from germline, CDR1 is SGHAT and CDR2 is FQNNGV. CDR3 loop: CASSSGQIYEQYF. CDR3 DNA sequence: TGTGCCAGCAGCTCTGGACAGATCTACGAGCAGTACTTC.

The rearrangement joins TRBV7-3 to TRBJ2-3, with 12 bases matching TRBD1. The CDR3 covers 17 residues. The J segment lost 3 bases and the V segment lost 0 bases, leaving 4 bases of the junction unmatched. Per germline, CDR1 SGHTA and CDR2 FQGTGA. The CDR3: CASSLTGTGGVTDTQYF. The CDR3 region has the DNA TGTGCCAGCAGCTTAACAGGGACAGGGGGCGTAACAGATACGCAGTATTTT.

The chain recombines TRBV18 with TRBJ1-1; 9 bases align to TRBD1. Germline V gives CDR1 KGHSH, CDR2 LQKENI. This CDR3 has 14 amino acids. J was trimmed by 5 bases and V by 4 bases; bases with no gene match: 5. The CDR3 coding sequence is TGTGCCAGCTCACAGACAGGGGGAGGTACTGAAGCTTTCTTT. Translated, it gives CASSQTGGGTEAFF.

This clone has only one observation. The chain links TRBV7-9 to TRBJ1-4; no clear D gene. Trimming stripped 5 bases from V and 0 bases from J, with 7 bases between. The CDR3 is made up of 14 amino acids. Germline V gene lookup returns CDR1 SEHNR and CDR2 FQNEAQ (reference sequence). The CDR3 here is CASSPYATNEKLFF. CDR3 nucleotide sequence: TGTGCCAGCAGCCCTTATGCAACTAATGAAAAACTGTTTTTT.